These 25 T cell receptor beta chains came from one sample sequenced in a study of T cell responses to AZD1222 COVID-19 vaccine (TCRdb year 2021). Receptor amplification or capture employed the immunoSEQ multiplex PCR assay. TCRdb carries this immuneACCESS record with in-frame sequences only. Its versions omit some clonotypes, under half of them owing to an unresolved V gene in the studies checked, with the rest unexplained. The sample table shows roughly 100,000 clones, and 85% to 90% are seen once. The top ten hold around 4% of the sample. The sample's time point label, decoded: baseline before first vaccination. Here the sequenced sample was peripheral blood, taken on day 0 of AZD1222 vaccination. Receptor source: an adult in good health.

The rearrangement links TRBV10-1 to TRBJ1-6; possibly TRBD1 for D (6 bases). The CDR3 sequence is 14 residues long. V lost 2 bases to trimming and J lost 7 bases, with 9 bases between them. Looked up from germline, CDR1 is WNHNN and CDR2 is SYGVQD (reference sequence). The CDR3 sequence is CASSEGGWNSPLHF. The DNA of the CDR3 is TGCGCCAGCAGTGAGGGGGGCTGGAATTCACCCCTCCACTTT.

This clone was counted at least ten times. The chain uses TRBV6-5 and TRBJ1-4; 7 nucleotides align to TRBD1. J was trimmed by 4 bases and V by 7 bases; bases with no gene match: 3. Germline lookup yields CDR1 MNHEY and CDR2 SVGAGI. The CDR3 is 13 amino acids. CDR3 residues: CASTRDSNEKLFF. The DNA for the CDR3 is TGTGCCAGCACACGGGACAGTAATGAAAAACTGTTTTTT.

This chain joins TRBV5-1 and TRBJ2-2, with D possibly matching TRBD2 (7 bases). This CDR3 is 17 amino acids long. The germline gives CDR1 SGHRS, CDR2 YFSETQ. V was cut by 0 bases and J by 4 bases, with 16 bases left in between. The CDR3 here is CASSLDAGALGTGELFF. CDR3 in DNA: TGCGCCAGCAGCTTGGACGCGGGGGCATTGGGCACCGGGGAGCTGTTTTTT.

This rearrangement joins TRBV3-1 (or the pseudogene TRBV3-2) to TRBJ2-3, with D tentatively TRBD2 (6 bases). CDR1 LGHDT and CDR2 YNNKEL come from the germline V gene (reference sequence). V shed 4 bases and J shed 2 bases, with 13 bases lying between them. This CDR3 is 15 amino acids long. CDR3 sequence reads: CASSPRLDSTDTQYF. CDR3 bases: TGTGCCAGCAGCCCGCGACTAGATTCCACAGATACGCAGTATTTT.

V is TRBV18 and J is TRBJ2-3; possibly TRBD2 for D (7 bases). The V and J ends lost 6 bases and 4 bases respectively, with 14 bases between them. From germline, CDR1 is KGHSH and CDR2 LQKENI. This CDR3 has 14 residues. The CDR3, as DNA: TGTGCCAGCTCCGTACCCGGGGGGCCAGATACGCAGTATTTT. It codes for CASSVPGGPDTQYF.

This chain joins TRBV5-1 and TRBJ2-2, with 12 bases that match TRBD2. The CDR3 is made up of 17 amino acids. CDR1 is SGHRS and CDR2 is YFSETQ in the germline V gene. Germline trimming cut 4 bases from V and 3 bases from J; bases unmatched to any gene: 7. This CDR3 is CASSTQLAGGYTGELFF. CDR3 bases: TGCGCCAGCAGCACCCAACTAGCGGGGGGTTACACCGGGGAGCTGTTTTTT.

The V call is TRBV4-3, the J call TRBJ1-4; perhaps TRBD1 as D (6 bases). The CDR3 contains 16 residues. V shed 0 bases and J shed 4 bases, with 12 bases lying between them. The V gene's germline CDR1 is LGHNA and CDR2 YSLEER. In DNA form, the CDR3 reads TGCGCCAGCAGCCAAGATCAGGGGAGGGATAATGAAAAACTGTTTTTT. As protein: CASSQDQGRDNEKLFF.

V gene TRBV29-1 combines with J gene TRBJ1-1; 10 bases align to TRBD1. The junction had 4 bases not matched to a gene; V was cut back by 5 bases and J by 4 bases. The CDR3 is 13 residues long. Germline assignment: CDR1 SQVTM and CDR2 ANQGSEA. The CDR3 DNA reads TGCAGCGTTATGACAGGGGGCTTCACTGAAGCTTTCTTT. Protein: CSVMTGGFTEAFF.

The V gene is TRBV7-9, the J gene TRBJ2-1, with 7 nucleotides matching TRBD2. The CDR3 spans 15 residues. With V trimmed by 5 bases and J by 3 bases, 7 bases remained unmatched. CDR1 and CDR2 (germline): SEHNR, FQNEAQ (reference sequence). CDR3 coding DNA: TGTGCCAGCAGCCCGCGGGCTAGCGGCTACAATGAGCAGTTCTTC. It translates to CASSPRASGYNEQFF.

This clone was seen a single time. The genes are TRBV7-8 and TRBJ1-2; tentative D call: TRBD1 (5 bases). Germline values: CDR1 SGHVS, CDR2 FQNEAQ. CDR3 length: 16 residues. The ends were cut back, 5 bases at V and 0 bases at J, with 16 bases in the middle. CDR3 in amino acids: CASSRSGRGANYGYTF. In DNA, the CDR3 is TGTGCCAGCAGCCGGAGCGGGAGGGGAGCTAACTATGGCTACACCTTC.

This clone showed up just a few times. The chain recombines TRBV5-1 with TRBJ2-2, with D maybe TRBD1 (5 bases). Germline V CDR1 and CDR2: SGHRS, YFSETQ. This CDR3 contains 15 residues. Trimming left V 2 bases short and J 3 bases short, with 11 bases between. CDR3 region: CASSFPQAHTGELFF. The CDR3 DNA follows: TGCGCCAGCAGCTTCCCACAGGCCCACACCGGGGAGCTGTTTTTT.

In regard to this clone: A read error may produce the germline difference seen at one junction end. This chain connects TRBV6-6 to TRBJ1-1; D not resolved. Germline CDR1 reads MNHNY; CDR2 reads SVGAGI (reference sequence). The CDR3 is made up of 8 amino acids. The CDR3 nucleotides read TGTGCCAGCAGTTACCTCTCCTTT. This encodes CASSYLSF.

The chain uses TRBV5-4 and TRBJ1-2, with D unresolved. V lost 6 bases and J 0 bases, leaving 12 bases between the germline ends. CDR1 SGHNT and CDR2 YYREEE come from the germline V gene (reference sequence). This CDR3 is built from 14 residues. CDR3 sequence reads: CASIRAGANYGYTF. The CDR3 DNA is TGTGCCAGCATCCGCGCAGGCGCTAACTATGGCTACACCTTC. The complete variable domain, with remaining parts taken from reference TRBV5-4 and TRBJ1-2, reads ETGVTQSPTHLIKTRGQQVTLRCSSQSGHNTVSWYQQALGQGPQFIFQYYREEENGRGNFPPRFSGLQFPNYSSELNVNALELDDSALYLCASIRAGANYGYTFGSGTRLTVV.

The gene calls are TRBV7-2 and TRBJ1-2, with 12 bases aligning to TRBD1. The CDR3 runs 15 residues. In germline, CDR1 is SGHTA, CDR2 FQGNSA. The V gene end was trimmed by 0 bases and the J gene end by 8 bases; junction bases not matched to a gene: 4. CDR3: CASSLAGTGGRGYTF. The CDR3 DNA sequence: TGTGCCAGCAGCTTAGCCGGGACAGGGGGCCGGGGCTACACCTTC. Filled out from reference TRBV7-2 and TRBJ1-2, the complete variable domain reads GAGVSQSPSNKVTEKGKDVELRCDPISGHTALYWYRQSLGQGLEFLIYFQGNSAPDKSGLPSDRFSAERTGGSVSTLTIQRTQQEDSAVYLCASSLAGTGGRGYTFGSGTRLTVV.

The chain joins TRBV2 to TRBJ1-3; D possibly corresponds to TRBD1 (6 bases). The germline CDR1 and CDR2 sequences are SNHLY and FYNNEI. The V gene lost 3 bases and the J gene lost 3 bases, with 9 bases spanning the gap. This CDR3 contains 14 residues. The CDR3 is CASSDRGGGNTIYF. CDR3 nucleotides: TGTGCCAGCAGTGACAGGGGTGGTGGAAACACCATATATTTT.

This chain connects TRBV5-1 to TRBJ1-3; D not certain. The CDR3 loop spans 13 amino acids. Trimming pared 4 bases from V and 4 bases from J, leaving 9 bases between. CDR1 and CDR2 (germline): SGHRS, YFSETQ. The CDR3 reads CASSESQGNTIYF. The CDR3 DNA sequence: TGCGCCAGCAGCGAAAGTCAGGGAAACACCATATATTTT.

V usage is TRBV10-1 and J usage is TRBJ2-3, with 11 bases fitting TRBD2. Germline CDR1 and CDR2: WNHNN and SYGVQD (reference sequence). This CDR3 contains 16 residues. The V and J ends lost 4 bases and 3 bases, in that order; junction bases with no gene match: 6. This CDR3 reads CASSALTSGATDTQYF. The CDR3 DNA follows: TGCGCCAGCAGTGCCTTGACTAGCGGGGCGACAGATACGCAGTATTTT.

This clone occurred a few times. The chain's CDR3 is CAGQRQAYTGELFF. The CDR3 DNA reads TGTGCCGGCCAGAGACAGGCGTACACCGGGGAGCTGTTTTTT. The chain recombines TRBV19 with TRBJ2-2; possible D gene TRBD1, 6 bases. V was clipped by 11 bases and J by 3 bases, with 16 bases between them. Germline values: CDR1 LNHDA, CDR2 SQIVND (reference sequence). The CDR3 is made up of 14 amino acids.

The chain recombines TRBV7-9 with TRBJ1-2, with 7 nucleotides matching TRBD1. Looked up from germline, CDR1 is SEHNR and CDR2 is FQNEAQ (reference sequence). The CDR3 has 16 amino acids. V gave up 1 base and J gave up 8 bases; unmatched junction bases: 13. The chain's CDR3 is CASSLGTGTALGGYTF. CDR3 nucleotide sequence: TGTGCCAGCAGCTTAGGGACTGGGACAGCCCTAGGAGGCTACACCTTC.

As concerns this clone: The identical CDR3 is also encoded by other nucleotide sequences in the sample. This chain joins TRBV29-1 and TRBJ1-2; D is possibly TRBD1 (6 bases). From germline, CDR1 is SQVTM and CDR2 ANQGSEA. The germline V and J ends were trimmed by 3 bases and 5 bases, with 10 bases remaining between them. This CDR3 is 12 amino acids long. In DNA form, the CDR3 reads TGCAGCGTTGAGGCTGGACAGTATGGCTACACCTTC. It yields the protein CSVEAGQYGYTF.

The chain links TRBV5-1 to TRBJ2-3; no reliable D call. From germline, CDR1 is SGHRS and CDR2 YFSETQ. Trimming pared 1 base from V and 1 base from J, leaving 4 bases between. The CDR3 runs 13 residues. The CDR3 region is CASSLQRTDTQYF. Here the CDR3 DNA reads TGCGCCAGCAGCTTGCAGCGCACAGATACGCAGTATTTT.

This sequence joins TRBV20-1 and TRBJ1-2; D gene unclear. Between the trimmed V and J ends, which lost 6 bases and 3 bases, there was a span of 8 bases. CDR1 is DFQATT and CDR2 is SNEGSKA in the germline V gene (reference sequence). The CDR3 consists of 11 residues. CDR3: CSASLYYGYTF. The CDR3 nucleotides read TGCAGTGCCTCGCTGTACTATGGCTACACCTTC.

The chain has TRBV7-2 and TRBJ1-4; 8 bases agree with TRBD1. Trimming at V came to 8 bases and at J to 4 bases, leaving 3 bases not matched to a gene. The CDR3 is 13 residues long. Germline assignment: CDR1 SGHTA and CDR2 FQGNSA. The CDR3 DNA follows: TGTGCCAGCCGGACAGGGTTTAATGAAAAACTGTTTTTT. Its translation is CASRTGFNEKLFF.

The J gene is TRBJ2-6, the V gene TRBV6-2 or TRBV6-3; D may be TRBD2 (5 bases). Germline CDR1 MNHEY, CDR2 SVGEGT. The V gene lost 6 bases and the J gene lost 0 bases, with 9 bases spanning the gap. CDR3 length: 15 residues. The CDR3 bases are TGTGCCAGCAGCTCCCGGGGCTCTGGGGCCAACGTCCTGACTTTC. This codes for CASSSRGSGANVLTF.

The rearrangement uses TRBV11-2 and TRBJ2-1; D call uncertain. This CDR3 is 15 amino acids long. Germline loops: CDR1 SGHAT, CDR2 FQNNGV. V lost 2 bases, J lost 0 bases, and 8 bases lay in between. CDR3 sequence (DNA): TGTGCCAGCAGCTTAAACGGTGGCTCCTACAATGAGCAGTTCTTC. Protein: CASSLNGGSYNEQFF. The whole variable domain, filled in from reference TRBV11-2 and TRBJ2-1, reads EAGVAQSPRYKIIEKRQSVAFWCNPISGHATLYWYQQILGQGPKLLIQFQNNGVVDDSQLPKDRFSAERLKGVDSTLKIQPAKLEDSAVYLCASSLNGGSYNEQFFGPGTRLTVL.